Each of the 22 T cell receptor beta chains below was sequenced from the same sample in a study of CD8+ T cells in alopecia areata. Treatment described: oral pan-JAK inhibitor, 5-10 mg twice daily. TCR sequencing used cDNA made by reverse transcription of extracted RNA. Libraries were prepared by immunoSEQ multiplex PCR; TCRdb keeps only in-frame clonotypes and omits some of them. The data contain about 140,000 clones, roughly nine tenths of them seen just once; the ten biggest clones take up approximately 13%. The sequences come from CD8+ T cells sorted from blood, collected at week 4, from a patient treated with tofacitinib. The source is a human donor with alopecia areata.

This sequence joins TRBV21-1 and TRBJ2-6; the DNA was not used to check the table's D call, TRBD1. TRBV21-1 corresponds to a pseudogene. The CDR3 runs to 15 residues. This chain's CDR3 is CASSTAGAGANVLTF. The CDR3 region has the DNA TGTGCCAGCAGCACGGCAGGGGCTGGGGCCAACGTCCTGACTTTC.

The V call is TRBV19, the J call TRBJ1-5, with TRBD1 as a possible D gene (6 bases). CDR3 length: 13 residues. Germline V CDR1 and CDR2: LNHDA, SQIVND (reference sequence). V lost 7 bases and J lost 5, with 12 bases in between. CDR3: CASTGGGYQPQHF. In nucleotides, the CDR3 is TGTGCCAGTACCGGAGGGGGTTATCAGCCCCAGCATTTT.

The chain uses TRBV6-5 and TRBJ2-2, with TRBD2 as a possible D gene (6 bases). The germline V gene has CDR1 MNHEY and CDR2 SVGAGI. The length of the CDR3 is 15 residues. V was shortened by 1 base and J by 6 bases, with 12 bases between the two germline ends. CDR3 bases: TGTGCCAGCAGTTACTTAACCGGGAGCCCCGGGGAGCTGTTTTTT. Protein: CASSYLTGSPGELFF.

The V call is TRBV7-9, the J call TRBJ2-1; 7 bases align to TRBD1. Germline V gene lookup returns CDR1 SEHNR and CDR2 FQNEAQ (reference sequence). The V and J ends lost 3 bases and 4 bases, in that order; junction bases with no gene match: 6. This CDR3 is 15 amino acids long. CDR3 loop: CASSFGQEPYNEQFF. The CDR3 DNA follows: TGTGCCAGCAGCTTTGGACAGGAGCCTTACAATGAGCAGTTCTTC.

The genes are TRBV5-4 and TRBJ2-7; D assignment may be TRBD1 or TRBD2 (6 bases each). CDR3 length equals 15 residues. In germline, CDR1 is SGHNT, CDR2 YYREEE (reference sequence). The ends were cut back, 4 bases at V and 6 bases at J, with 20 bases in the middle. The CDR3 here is CASSPVSGGLGEQYF. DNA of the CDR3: TGTGCCAGCAGCCCGGTGAGTGGGGGGCTAGGCGAGCAGTACTTC.

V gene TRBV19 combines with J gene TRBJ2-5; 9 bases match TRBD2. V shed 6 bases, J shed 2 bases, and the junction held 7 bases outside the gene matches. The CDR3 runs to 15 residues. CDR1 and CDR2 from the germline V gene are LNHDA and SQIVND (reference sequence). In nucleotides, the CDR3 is TGTGCCAGTAGCCCAGCTACTAGCGGGCAAGAGACCCAGTACTTC. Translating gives CASSPATSGQETQYF.

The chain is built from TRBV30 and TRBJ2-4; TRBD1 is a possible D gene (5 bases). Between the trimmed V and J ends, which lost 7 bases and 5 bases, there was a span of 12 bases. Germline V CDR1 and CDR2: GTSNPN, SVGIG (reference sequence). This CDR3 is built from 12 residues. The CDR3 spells CAFQGFENIQYF. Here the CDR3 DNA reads TGTGCCTTCCAGGGTTTCGAAAACATTCAGTACTTC.

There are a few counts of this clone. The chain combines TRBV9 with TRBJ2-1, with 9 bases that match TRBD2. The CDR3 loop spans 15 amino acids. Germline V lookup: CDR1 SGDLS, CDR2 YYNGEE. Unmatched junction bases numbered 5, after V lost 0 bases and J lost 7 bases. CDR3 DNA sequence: TGTGCCAGCAGCGTAGAGTCTAGCGGGGATAATGAGCAGTTCTTC. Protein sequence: CASSVESSGDNEQFF.

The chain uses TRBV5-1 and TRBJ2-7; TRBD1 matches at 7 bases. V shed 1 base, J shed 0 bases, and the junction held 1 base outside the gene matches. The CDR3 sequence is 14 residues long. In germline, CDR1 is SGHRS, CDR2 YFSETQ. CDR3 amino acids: CASSLNRGSYEQYF. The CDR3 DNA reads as TGCGCCAGCAGCTTGAACAGGGGCTCCTACGAGCAGTACTTC.

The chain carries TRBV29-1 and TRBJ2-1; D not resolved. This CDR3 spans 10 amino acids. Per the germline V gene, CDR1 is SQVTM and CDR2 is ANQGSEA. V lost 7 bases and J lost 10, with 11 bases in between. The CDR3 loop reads CSAHSREQFF. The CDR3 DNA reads TGCAGCGCCCATTCCAGGGAGCAGTTCTTC.

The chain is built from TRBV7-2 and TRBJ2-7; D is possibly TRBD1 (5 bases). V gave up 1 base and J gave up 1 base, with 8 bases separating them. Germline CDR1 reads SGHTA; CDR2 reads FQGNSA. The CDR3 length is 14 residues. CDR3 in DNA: TGTGCCAGCAGCTTAGTGGGGCTTTCCTACGAGCAGTACTTC. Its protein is CASSLVGLSYEQYF.

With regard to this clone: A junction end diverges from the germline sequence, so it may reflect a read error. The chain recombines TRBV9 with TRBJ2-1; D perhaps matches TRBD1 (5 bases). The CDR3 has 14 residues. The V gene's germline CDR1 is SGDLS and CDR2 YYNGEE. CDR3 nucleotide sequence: TGTGCCAACAGCCCAGCAATAGGGGTCAATGAGCAGTTCTTC. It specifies CANSPAIGVNEQFF.

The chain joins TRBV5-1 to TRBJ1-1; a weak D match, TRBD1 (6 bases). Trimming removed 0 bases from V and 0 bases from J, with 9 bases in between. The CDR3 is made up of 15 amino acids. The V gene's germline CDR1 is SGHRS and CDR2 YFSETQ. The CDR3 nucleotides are TGCGCCAGCAGCTTGGGACAGGCGATGAACACTGAAGCTTTCTTT. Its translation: CASSLGQAMNTEAFF.

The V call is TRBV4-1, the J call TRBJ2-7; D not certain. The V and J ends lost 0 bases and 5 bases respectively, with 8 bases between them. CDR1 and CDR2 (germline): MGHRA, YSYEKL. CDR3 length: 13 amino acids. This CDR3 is CASSQESSDEQYF. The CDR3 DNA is TGCGCCAGCAGCCAAGAGTCTTCGGACGAGCAGTACTTC.

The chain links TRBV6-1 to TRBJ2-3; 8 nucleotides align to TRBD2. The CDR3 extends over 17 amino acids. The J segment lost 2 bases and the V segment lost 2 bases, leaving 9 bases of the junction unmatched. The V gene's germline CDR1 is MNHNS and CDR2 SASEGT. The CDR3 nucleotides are TGTGCCAGCAGTGAATGGGAAATAGCGGGATACACAGATACGCAGTATTTT. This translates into CASSEWEIAGYTDTQYF.

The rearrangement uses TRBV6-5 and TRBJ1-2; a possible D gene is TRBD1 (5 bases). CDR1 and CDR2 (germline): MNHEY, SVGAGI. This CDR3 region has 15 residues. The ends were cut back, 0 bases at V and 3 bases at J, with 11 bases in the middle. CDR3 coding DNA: TGTGCCAGCAGTTACTCAACCCAGGGCCACTATGGCTACACCTTC. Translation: CASSYSTQGHYGYTF.

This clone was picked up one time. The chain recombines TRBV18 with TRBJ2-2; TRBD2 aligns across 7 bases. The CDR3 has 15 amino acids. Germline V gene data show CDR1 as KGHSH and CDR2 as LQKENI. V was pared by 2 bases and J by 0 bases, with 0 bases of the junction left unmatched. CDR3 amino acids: CASSPGTTNTGELFF. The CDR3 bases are TGTGCCAGCTCACCAGGGACTACGAACACCGGGGAGCTGTTTTTT.

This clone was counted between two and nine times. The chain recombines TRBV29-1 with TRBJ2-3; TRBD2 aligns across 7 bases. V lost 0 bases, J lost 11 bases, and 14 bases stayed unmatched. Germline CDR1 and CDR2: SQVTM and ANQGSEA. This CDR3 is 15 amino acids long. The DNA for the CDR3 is TGCAGCGTTGAAGAATACGGGAGGCGGCTTGGGGAGCAGTATTTT. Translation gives CSVEEYGRRLGEQYF.

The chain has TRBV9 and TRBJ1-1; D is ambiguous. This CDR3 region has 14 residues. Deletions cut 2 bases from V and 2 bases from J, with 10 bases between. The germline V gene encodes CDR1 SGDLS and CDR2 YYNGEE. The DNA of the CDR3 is TGTGCCAGCAGCGTCACCGGGGTTAACACTGAAGCTTTCTTT. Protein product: CASSVTGVNTEAFF.

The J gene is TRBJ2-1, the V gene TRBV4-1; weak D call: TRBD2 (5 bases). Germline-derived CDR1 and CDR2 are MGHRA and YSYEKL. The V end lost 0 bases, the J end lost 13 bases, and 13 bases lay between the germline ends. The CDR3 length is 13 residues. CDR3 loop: CASSQDRSSLQFF. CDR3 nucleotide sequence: TGCGCCAGCAGCCAAGATCGGTCTAGCCTACAGTTCTTC.

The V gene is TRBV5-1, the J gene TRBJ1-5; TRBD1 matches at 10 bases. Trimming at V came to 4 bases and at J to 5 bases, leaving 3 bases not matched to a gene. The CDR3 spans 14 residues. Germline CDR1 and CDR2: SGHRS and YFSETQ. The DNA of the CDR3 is TGCGCCAGCAGCCGAGGGACAGGGGATCAGCCCCAGCATTTT. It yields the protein CASSRGTGDQPQHF. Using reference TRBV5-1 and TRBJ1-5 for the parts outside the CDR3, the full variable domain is KAGVTQTPRYLIKTRGQQVTLSCSPISGHRSVSWYQQTPGQGLQFLFEYFSETQRNKGNFPGRFSGRQFSNSRSEMNVSTLELGDSALYLCASSRGTGDQPQHFGDGTRLSIL.

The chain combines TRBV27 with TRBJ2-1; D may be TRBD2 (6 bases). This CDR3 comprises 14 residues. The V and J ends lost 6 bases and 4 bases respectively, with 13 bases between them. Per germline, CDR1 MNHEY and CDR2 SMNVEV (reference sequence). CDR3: CASSKGGIYNEQFF. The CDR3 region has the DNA TGTGCCAGCAGCAAGGGCGGGATTTACAATGAGCAGTTCTTC.